The T cell receptor beta chain described here comes from a study of T-cell reconstitution after alpha-beta-depleted transplantation in children. The sample holds many counts of this clonotype. Preparing the TCRbeta library involved the use of unique molecular identifiers. Using its own MiXCR run on the PCR reads, TCRdb lists one record per CDR3 protein. There are 190,000 or so distinct CDR3 sequences in the sample; about 6.4% occur only once, and more than 2.5% lies in the top ten. The trim removed 1 base at V and 2 bases at J, leaving 5 bases unmatched. The CDR3 is 16 residues long. Germline values: CDR1 SGHTA, CDR2 FQGNSA.

The sequence came from a human donor who donated a stem cell graft to a child with Wiskott-Aldrich syndrome. J is TRBJ2-5 and V is TRBV7-2; 9 positions match TRBD2. The sample here was PBMCs from the stem cell graft donor, taken from the stem cell graft. This chain's CDR3 is CASSLVASGKQETQYF. The CDR3 DNA is TGTGCCAGCAGCTTAGTGGCTAGCGGGAAACAAGAGACCCAGTACTTC.